Each of the 4 T cell receptor beta chains below was sequenced from the same sample in a study of HIV-infected patients and healthy controls. Reverse transcription used roughly 480 ng RNA and constant-region primers for alpha and beta. Separate chain-specific third strand synthesis with multiplexing indices produced the alpha and beta libraries. MiXCR, run by TCRdb on the 5' RACE reads, gives a single entry per CDR3 protein. The table has about 6,600 distinct CDR3 sequences, 7.5% to 10% seen once. Antiretroviral therapy had run roughly three months, about 14 weeks, before follow-up blood collection. No cell fractionation was done, so the repertoire covers all unsorted peripheral blood T cells. The material sequenced was blood, taken during antiretroviral therapy. The receptors here all came from an adult with HIV infection.

This clonotype was picked up many times. V gene TRBV28 combines with J gene TRBJ2-3; a possible D gene is TRBD1 (5 bases). CDR3 length: 11 amino acids. Per the germline V gene, CDR1 is MDHEN and CDR2 is SYDVKM. V was clipped by 4 bases and J by 8 bases, with 7 bases between them. CDR3 region: CASSSGLTQYF. Here the CDR3 DNA reads TGTGCCAGCAGTTCAGGGCTTACGCAGTATTTT.

The chain employs TRBV27 and TRBJ2-1, with TRBD2 matching 8 bases. The germline gives CDR1 MNHEY, CDR2 SMNVEV (reference sequence). J lost 8 bases, V lost 6 bases, and 15 bases had no gene match. The CDR3 runs 16 residues. DNA for the CDR3: TGTGCCAGCAGCCCTAAGCTTCCGGGGGGGCTCGATGAGCAGTTCTTC. The encoded protein is CASSPKLPGGLDEQFF.

By sample fraction, this clonotype is medium-sized (0.01 to 0.1%). The chain recombines TRBV7-2 with TRBJ2-3; D is ambiguous. V lost 5 bases and J 5 bases, leaving 8 bases between the germline ends. This CDR3 spans 12 amino acids. The germline V gene encodes CDR1 SGHTA and CDR2 FQGNSA. The CDR3 DNA is TGTGCCAGCAGCCTTTACGGAGATACGCAGTATTTT. It yields the protein CASSLYGDTQYF.

This clonotype came up many times. This chain connects TRBV4-3 to TRBJ2-7, with a possible D match to TRBD1 (6 bases). The germline V and J ends were trimmed by 1 base and 2 bases, with 12 bases remaining between them. Germline CDR1 reads LGHNA; CDR2 reads YSLEER. This CDR3 is 15 amino acids long. As DNA, the CDR3 is TGCGCCAGCAGCCAAGTTAGACAGGCCACCTACGAGCAGTACTTC. Amino acids: CASSQVRQATYEQYF.